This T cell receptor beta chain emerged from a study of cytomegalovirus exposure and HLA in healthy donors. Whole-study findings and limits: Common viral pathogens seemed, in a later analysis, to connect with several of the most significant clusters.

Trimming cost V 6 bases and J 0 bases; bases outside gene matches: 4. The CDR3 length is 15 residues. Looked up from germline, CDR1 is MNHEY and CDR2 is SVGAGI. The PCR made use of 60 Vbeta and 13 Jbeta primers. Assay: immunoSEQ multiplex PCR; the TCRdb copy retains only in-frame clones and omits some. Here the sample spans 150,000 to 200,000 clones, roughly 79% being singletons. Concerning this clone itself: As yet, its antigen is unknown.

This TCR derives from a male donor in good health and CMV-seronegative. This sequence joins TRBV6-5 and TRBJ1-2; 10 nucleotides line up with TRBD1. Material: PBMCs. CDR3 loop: CASRRDRGTNYGYTF. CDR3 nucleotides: TGTGCCAGCAGACGGGACAGGGGTACTAACTATGGCTACACCTTC.